The 27 T cell receptor beta chains presented below share a single source sample, sequenced in a study of blood T cell repertoires in COVID-19. Assay used: immunoSEQ multiplex PCR; TCRdb lists only in-frame clones, some missing. The profile shows about 240,000 clones, about four fifths of them singletons. The material sequenced was peripheral blood. The origin of the receptors is a woman in her 70s with acute or convalescent COVID-19.

The J gene is TRBJ2-4, the V gene TRBV10-2, with a weak D call TRBD2 (6 bases). Germline V lookup: CDR1 WSHSY, CDR2 SAAADI. CDR3 length equals 15 residues. V lost 6 bases and J 3 bases, leaving 15 bases between the germline ends. CDR3 coding DNA: TGCGCCAGCAGCCCGATGGGGCGGGACAAAAACATTCAGTACTTC. Amino acids: CASSPMGRDKNIQYF.

This chain links TRBV7-8 with TRBJ2-5; perhaps TRBD1 as D (6 bases). V lost 4 bases, J lost 2 bases, and 11 bases lay in between. Germline V gene lookup returns CDR1 SGHVS and CDR2 FQNEAQ. This CDR3 contains 14 residues. The CDR3 here is CASSSGAGQETQYF. CDR3 in DNA: TGTGCCAGCAGCTCAGGGGCAGGTCAAGAGACCCAGTACTTC.

Only a few counts were recorded for this clone. V is TRBV6-1 and J is TRBJ2-7; 8 bases align to TRBD2. The CDR3 covers 16 residues. Germline trimming cut 2 bases from V and 2 bases from J; bases unmatched to any gene: 8. The germline CDR1 and CDR2 sequences are MNHNS and SASEGT. The CDR3: CASSEIASGLTYEQYF. The CDR3 coding sequence is TGTGCCAGCAGTGAAATCGCTAGCGGGCTAACCTACGAGCAGTACTTC.

This rearrangement joins TRBV6-2 or TRBV6-3 to TRBJ1-5; the D is unclear. The CDR3 extends over 14 amino acids. CDR1 is MNHEY and CDR2 is SVGEGT in the germline V gene. Trimming left V 2 bases short and J 1 base short, with 6 bases between. The CDR3 loop is CASSYLQSNQPQHF. The CDR3 DNA sequence: TGTGCCAGCAGTTACCTACAGAGCAATCAGCCCCAGCATTTT.

This clone was observed a single time. This chain uses TRBV7-8 with TRBJ1-5; no clear D gene. The CDR3 has 17 amino acids. Germline CDR1 SGHVS, CDR2 FQNEAQ. Deletions cut 5 bases from V and 1 base from J, with 18 bases between. The CDR3 coding sequence is TGTGCCAGCAGCCCCCTCCGGCAGGCTTTGAGCAATCAGCCCCAGCATTTT. Protein product: CASSPLRQALSNQPQHF. The complete variable domain, with remaining parts taken from reference TRBV7-8 and TRBJ1-5, reads GAGVSQSPRYKVAKRGQDVALRCDPISGHVSLFWYQQALGQGPEFLTYFQNEAQLDKSGLPSDRFFAERPEGSVSTLKIQRTQQEDSAVYLCASSPLRQALSNQPQHFGDGTRLSIL.

This clone was detected a few times. This sample also contains other DNA sequences that code for the same CDR3. This chain joins TRBV15 and TRBJ1-5; no firm D call. Germline V gene sequence: CDR1 LNHNV, CDR2 YYDKDF (reference sequence). The ends were cut back, 0 bases at V and 4 bases at J, with 10 bases in the middle. The CDR3 totals 15 residues. CDR3 in amino acids: CATSRDPGGNQPQHF. In DNA form, the CDR3 reads TGTGCCACCAGCAGAGACCCAGGAGGGAATCAGCCCCAGCATTTT.

This clone came up once. The chain is built from TRBV19 and TRBJ1-1; no definite D call. The CDR3 runs to 12 residues. From germline, CDR1 is LNHDA and CDR2 SQIVND (reference sequence). The V end was cut by 3 bases, the J end by 5 bases, with 7 bases between. CDR3 region: CASSIFGTEAFF. DNA of the CDR3: TGTGCCAGTAGTATCTTCGGGACTGAAGCTTTCTTT.

The V gene is TRBV30, the J gene TRBJ1-6; D unresolved. CDR3 length: 14 amino acids. The germline V gene encodes CDR1 GTSNPN and CDR2 SVGIG (reference sequence). Trimming pared 0 bases from V and 11 bases from J, leaving 14 bases between. In DNA form, the CDR3 reads TGTGCCTGGAGTGTAACGGGGATCAATGCACCCCTCCACTTT. Protein sequence: CAWSVTGINAPLHF.

The genes are TRBV11-2 and TRBJ2-1; 8 nucleotides agree with TRBD1. The CDR3 length is 17 residues. With V trimmed by 5 bases and J by 0 bases, 9 bases remained unmatched. Germline V gene data show CDR1 as SGHAT and CDR2 as FQNNGV. DNA for the CDR3: TGTGCCAGCAGCCCATATTACAGGGGGTCCTCCTACAATGAGCAGTTCTTC. This sequence encodes CASSPYYRGSSYNEQFF.

The chain joins TRBV6-5 to TRBJ2-2; 7 bases fit TRBD1. V gave up 4 bases and J gave up 2 bases; unmatched junction bases: 4. The CDR3 has 15 residues. The germline CDR1 and CDR2 sequences are MNHEY and SVGAGI. CDR3 residues: CASSSRQGNTGELFF. In nucleotides, the CDR3 is TGTGCCAGCAGTTCCCGACAGGGAAACACCGGGGAGCTGTTTTTT.

This rearrangement joins TRBV10-3 to TRBJ1-1, with 8 bases matching TRBD1. This CDR3 has 14 residues. Losses at the gene ends were 3 bases for V and 6 bases for J; bases not matched to a gene: 6. Germline V lookup: CDR1 ENHRY, CDR2 SYGVKD. DNA of the CDR3: TGTGCCATCAGTGACATGACAGGGGTCTCTGAAGCTTTCTTT. Translating it yields CAISDMTGVSEAFF.

The gene calls are TRBV7-2 and TRBJ1-6; D remains unclear. The V gene's germline CDR1 is SGHTA and CDR2 FQGNSA. V lost 1 base and J 9 bases, leaving 13 bases between the germline ends. The CDR3 loop spans 15 amino acids. The CDR3 spells CASSLDSGITSPLHF. CDR3 coding DNA: TGTGCCAGCAGCTTAGATTCGGGGATTACTTCACCCCTCCACTTT.

The sample holds one count of this clone. This chain joins TRBV3-1 (or the pseudogene TRBV3-2) and TRBJ1-4, with a tentative D call TRBD1 (6 bases). CDR1 is LGHDT, CDR2 YNNKEL, per germline (reference sequence). This CDR3 has 15 amino acids. Trimming stripped 4 bases from V and 3 bases from J, with 12 bases between. The CDR3 region has the DNA TGTGCCAGCAGCCCATCAGGGGTGCCTAATGAAAAACTGTTTTTT. Its translation is CASSPSGVPNEKLFF.

This sequence joins TRBV19 and TRBJ1-2, with unresolved D. V lost 5 bases and J 0 bases, leaving 16 bases between the germline ends. The length of the CDR3 is 16 residues. Per the germline V gene, CDR1 is LNHDA and CDR2 is SQIVND (reference sequence). The CDR3 sequence is CASSPTAGESNYGYTF. Written as DNA, the CDR3 is TGTGCCAGTAGTCCCACAGCCGGGGAGTCTAACTATGGCTACACCTTC.

The chain links TRBV6-5 to TRBJ1-5; TRBD1 matches at 7 bases. The trim removed 6 bases at V and 2 bases at J, leaving 7 bases unmatched. There are 15 residues in the CDR3. Germline CDR1 reads MNHEY; CDR2 reads SVGAGI. CDR3 sequence reads: CASRADRVGNQPQHF. DNA for the CDR3: TGTGCCAGCAGGGCAGACAGGGTGGGCAATCAGCCCCAGCATTTT.

The chain recombines TRBV28 with TRBJ1-2; possible D gene TRBD1, 5 bases. Germline CDR1 reads MDHEN; CDR2 reads SYDVKM. This CDR3 is built from 12 residues. The germline V and J ends were trimmed by 4 bases and 9 bases, with 12 bases remaining between them. CDR3 DNA sequence: TGTGCCAGCAGTTACAGGCCATCGAGCTACACCTTC. Its translation is CASSYRPSSYTF.

This CDR3 is CASSAGQGYGYTF. CDR3 in DNA: TGTGCCAGCAGCGCGGGACAGGGCTATGGCTACACCTTC. The gene calls are TRBV5-4 and TRBJ1-2, with 9 bases that match TRBD1. CDR3 length equals 13 residues. V lost 4 bases to trimming and J lost 4 bases; unmatched junction nucleotides: 2. Per germline, CDR1 SGHNT and CDR2 YYREEE (reference sequence).

In DNA, the CDR3 is TGTGCCACCAGTGATCGAGGGACAGCGAGATACAATGAGCAGTTCTTC. Its translation: CATSDRGTARYNEQFF. The chain uses TRBV24-1 and TRBJ2-1; TRBD1 matches 7 bases. The germline CDR1 and CDR2 sequences are KGHDR and SFDVKD. CDR3 length: 16 amino acids. The V segment lost 3 bases and the J segment 4 bases; nucleotides outside the gene matches: 8.

About this clone itself: Other DNA sequences from this sample encode an identical CDR3 as well. The J gene is TRBJ1-1, the V gene TRBV5-1; maybe TRBD1 (6 bases). Trimming pared 4 bases from V and 1 base from J, leaving 11 bases between. The germline V gene encodes CDR1 SGHRS and CDR2 YFSETQ. The CDR3 is 14 residues long. CDR3 nucleotide sequence: TGCGCCAGCAGCAACGGACAGCCGAACACTGAAGCTTTCTTT. Protein product: CASSNGQPNTEAFF.

The CDR3, as DNA: TGTGCCTGGGGGCGGACAGGTCGGGGCTACACCTTC. Residues: CAWGRTGRGYTF. The rearrangement joins TRBV30 to TRBJ1-2; TRBD1 matches at 7 bases. Germline V gene sequence: CDR1 GTSNPN, CDR2 SVGIG (reference sequence). V trimming: 5 bases; J trimming: 8 bases; junction bases outside the gene matches: 8. The CDR3 length is 12 residues. Combining the CDR3 with reference TRBV30 and TRBJ1-2 gives the whole variable domain SQTIHQWPATLVQPVGSPLSLECTVEGTSNPNLYWYRQAAGRGLQLLFYSVGIGQISSEVPQNLSASRPQDRQFILSSKKLLLSDSGFYLCAWGRTGRGYTFGSGTRLTVV.

The rearrangement uses TRBV2 and TRBJ1-2; 10 bases map to TRBD1. The CDR3 sequence is 13 residues long. The V segment lost 7 bases and the J segment 5 bases; nucleotides outside the gene matches: 4. Germline CDR1 and CDR2: SNHLY and FYNNEI. This CDR3 is CASTMGQGYGYTF. DNA for the CDR3: TGTGCCAGCACCATGGGACAGGGGTATGGCTACACCTTC.

This chain links TRBV28 with TRBJ2-2; 9 positions agree with TRBD1. Germline CDR1 and CDR2: MDHEN and SYDVKM. The CDR3 runs to 15 residues. The V and J ends lost 9 bases and 2 bases, in that order; junction bases with no gene match: 7. The CDR3 DNA is TGTGCCAGTCTAACGGGACAGGGAAACACCGGGGAGCTGTTTTTT. Amino acids: CASLTGQGNTGELFF.

V and J are TRBV18 and TRBJ1-4, with D maybe TRBD1 (6 bases). Germline V lookup: CDR1 KGHSH, CDR2 LQKENI. V shed 2 bases and J shed 8 bases, with 12 bases lying between them. CDR3 length: 14 residues. The CDR3 reads CASSPRDTGEKLFF. The DNA for the CDR3 is TGTGCCAGCTCACCAAGGGACACAGGGGAAAAACTGTTTTTT.

This chain joins TRBV6-5 and TRBJ2-7, with a possible D match to TRBD1 (6 bases). The germline V gene has CDR1 MNHEY and CDR2 SVGAGI. The CDR3 has 12 residues. Trimming removed 4 bases from V and 3 bases from J, with 7 bases in between. CDR3 DNA sequence: TGTGCCAGCAGTTTACAGGGCTACGAGCAGTACTTC. Its translation is CASSLQGYEQYF.

The chain is built from TRBV6-2 or TRBV6-3 and TRBJ2-2, with 7 bases identical to TRBD2. The CDR3 runs 16 residues. The V gene end was trimmed by 2 bases and the J gene end by 0 bases; junction bases not matched to a gene: 3. Germline V gene data show CDR1 as MNHEY and CDR2 as SVGEGT. The CDR3 loop is CASSYIAGANTGELFF. The CDR3 coding sequence is TGTGCCAGCAGTTACATTGCGGGGGCGAACACCGGGGAGCTGTTTTTT.

The V and J genes are TRBV18 and TRBJ1-1; D gene unclear. Germline V gene lookup returns CDR1 KGHSH and CDR2 LQKENI. CDR3 length equals 15 residues. V was trimmed by 2 bases and J by 1 base, leaving 11 bases between them. The CDR3 sequence: CASSPIPAANTEAFF. CDR3 coding DNA: TGTGCCAGCTCACCAATCCCGGCGGCGAACACTGAAGCTTTCTTT.

This clone was observed a handful of times. This sequence joins TRBV20-1 and TRBJ2-1; maybe TRBD2 (5 bases). Trimming pared 3 bases from V and 6 bases from J, leaving 12 bases between. The CDR3 has 13 residues. Germline loops: CDR1 DFQATT, CDR2 SNEGSKA (reference sequence). CDR3 in amino acids: CSASGLLGNEQFF. In DNA form, the CDR3 reads TGCAGTGCTAGTGGACTGCTAGGCAATGAGCAGTTCTTC.